The following is a TCR beta chain sequence with its context. The sample originates from a study of blood T cell repertoires in COVID-19. On the study more broadly: The United States, Italy and Spain provided the acute and convalescent COVID-19 samples. The analysed material was cDNA or gDNA that came from T cells, B-cell-depleted T cells, or PBMCs.

The CDR3 has 17 amino acids. Germline V gives CDR1 LGHDT, CDR2 YNNKEL (reference sequence). V lost 5 bases, J lost 3 bases, and 21 bases lay in between. Measured with immunoSEQ multiplex PCR; TCRdb has only the in-frame clones, and not every one. Of about 120,000 clones listed, 85% to 90% are singletons. The sample was peripheral blood. The chain recombines TRBV3-1 (or the pseudogene TRBV3-2) with TRBJ2-3, with a weak D call TRBD2 (6 bases). The TCR originated in a man between 65 and 85 years old with active or convalescent COVID-19. The CDR3 bases are TGTGCCAGCAGCTTACGCCAAATCGGAGGGCCGACAGATACGCAGTATTTT. This encodes CASSLRQIGGPTDTQYF.